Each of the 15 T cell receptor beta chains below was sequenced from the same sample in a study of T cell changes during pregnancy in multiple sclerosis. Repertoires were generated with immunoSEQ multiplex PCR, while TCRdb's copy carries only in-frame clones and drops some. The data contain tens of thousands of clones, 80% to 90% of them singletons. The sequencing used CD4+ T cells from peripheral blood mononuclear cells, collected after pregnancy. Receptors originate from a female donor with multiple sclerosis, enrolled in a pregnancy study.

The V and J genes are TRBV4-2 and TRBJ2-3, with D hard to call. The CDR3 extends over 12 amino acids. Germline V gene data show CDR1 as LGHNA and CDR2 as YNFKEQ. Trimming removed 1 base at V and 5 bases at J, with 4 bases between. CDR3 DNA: TGTGCCAGCAGCCAAGGGCAAGATACGCAGTATTTT. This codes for CASSQGQDTQYF.

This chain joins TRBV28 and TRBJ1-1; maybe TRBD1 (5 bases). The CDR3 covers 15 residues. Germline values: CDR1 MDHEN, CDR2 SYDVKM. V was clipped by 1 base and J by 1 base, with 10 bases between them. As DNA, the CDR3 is TGTGCCAGCAGTTTATTGGGGCACTCGAACACTGAAGCTTTCTTT. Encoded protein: CASSLLGHSNTEAFF.

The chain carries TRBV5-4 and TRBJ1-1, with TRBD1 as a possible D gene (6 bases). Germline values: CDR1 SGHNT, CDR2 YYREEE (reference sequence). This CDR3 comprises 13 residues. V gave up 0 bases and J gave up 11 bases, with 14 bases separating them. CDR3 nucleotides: TGTGCCAGCAGCTTGGGCGGGGGGCGGGAGGCTTTCTTT. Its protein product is CASSLGGGREAFF.

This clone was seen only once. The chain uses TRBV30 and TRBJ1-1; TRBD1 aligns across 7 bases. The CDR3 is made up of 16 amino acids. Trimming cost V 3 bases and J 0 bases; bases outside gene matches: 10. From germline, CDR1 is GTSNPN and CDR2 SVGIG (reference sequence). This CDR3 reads CAWRTGTVLMNTEAFF. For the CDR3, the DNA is TGTGCCTGGAGGACAGGGACCGTGCTAATGAACACTGAAGCTTTCTTT.

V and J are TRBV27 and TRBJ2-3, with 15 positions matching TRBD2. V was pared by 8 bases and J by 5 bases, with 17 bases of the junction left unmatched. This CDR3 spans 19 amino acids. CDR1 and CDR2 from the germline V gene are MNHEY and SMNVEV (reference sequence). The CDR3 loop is CASGQTGLGLAGGKDTQYF. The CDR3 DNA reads TGTGCCAGCGGGCAGACAGGGTTGGGACTAGCGGGAGGTAAAGATACGCAGTATTTT.

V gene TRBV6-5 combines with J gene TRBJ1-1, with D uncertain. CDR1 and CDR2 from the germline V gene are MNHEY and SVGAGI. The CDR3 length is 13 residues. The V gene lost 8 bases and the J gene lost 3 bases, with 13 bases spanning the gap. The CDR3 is CASRGFGYTEAFF. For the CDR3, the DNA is TGTGCCAGCCGAGGCTTTGGTTACACTGAAGCTTTCTTT.

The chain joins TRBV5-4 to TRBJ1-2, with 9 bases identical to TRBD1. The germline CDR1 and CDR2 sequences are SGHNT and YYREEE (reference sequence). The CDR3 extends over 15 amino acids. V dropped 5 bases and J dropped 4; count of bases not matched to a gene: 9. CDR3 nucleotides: TGTGCCAGCAGACCAGGACAGGGGCTCCCCTATGGCTACACCTTC. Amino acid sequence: CASRPGQGLPYGYTF.

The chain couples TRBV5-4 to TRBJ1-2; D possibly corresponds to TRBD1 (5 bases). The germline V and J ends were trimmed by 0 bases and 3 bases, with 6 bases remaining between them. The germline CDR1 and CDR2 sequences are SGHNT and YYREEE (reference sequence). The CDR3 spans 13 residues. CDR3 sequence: CASSLGRDYGYTF. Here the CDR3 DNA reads TGTGCCAGCAGCTTGGGCAGGGACTATGGCTACACCTTC.

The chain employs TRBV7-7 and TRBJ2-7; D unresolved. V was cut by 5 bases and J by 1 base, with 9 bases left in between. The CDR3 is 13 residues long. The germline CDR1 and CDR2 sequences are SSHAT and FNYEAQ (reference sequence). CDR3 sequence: CASSPEWSYEQYF. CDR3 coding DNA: TGTGCCAGCAGCCCAGAATGGTCCTACGAGCAGTACTTC.

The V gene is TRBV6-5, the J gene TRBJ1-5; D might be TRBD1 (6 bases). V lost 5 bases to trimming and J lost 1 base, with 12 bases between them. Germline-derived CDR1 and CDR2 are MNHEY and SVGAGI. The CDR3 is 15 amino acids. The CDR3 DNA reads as TGTGCCAGCAGTCGGGACATTGGGAGCAATCAGCCCCAGCATTTT. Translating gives CASSRDIGSNQPQHF.

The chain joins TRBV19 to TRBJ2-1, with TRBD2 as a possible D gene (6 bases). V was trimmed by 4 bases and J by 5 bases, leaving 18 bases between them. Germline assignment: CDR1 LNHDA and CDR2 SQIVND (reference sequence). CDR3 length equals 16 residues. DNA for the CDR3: TGTGCCAGTAGTACCCTAGGGCTAGCGAGGAACAATGAGCAGTTCTTC. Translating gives CASSTLGLARNNEQFF.

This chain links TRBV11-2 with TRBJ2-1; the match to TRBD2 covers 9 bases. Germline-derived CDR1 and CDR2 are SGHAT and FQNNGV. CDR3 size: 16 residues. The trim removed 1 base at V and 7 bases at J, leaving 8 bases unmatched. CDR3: CASSLGMIAGVNEQFF. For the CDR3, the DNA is TGTGCCAGCAGCTTAGGTATGATAGCGGGAGTTAATGAGCAGTTCTTC.

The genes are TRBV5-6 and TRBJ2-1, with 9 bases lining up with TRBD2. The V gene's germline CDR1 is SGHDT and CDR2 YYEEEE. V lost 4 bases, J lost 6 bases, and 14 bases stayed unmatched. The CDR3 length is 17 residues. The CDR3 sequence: CASSPLMTSGGGNEQFF. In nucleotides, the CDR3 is TGTGCCAGCAGCCCGCTCATGACTAGCGGAGGGGGCAATGAGCAGTTCTTC.

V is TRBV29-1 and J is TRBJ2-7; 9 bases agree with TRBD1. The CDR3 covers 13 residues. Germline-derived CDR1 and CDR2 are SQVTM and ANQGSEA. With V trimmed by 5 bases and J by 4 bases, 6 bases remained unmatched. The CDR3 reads CSVLQGAPYEQYF. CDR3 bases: TGCAGCGTTCTACAGGGGGCCCCATACGAGCAGTACTTC.

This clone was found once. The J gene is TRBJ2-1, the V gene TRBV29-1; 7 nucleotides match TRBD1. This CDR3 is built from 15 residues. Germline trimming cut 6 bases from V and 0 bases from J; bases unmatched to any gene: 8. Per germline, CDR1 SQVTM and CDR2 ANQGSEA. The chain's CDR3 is CSVAPGQSSYNEQFF. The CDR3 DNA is TGCAGCGTAGCACCGGGACAGAGCTCCTACAATGAGCAGTTCTTC.